The 21 T cell receptor beta chains reported below all come from one sample, sequenced in a study of T-cell reconstitution after alpha-beta-depleted transplantation in children listed by TCRdb under 2016. Library method: PCR. Sequencer: Illumina HiSeq 2500. TCR libraries were prepared with molecular barcoding, using unique molecular identifiers to normalize TCRbeta repertoire quantification. TCRdb reran the public reads through fastp at Q25 and MiXCR, keeping productive beta chains. Merged by CDR3 protein, the rows form single entries marked with the most common genes and DNA. The sample table shows 200,000 to 250,000 distinct CDR3 sequences, and 7.5% to 9.5% are seen once. Roughly 35% of the sample goes to the ten largest clones. The treatment or condition label, read with the paper, signifies: allogeneic hematopoietic cell transplantation with graft depleted of TCRalphabeta T cells and CD19 B cells.

The source was PBMCs, mostly from graft donor cells, collected 360 days after TCRalphabeta/CD19-depleted stem cell transplant. The receptors here all came from a male patient under 10 years old who had a stem cell transplant for acute myeloid leukemia, so the T cells may come from the graft donor.

This clonotype was seen at least ten times. This chain links TRBV6-5 with TRBJ2-5, with D possibly TRBD2 on 6 matching bases. CDR3 length: 16 amino acids. The germline V gene has CDR1 MNHEY and CDR2 SVGAGI. Trimming removed 6 bases from V and 5 bases from J, with 22 bases in between. The CDR3 DNA reads as TGTGCCAGCAGGCACACCCCCCCCCGGGGGACCGAGACCCAGTACTTC. Its protein product is CASRHTPPRGTETQYF.

This clonotype has ten or more counts. The chain couples TRBV29-1 to TRBJ2-2, with D uncertain. The germline V gene has CDR1 SQVTM and CDR2 ANQGSEA. The CDR3 spans 11 residues. V lost 2 bases and J lost 2, with 0 bases in between. CDR3 sequence reads: CSVENTGELFF. The CDR3 nucleotides read TGCAGCGTTGAAAACACCGGGGAGCTGTTTTTT.

This clonotype was observed many times. The rearrangement joins TRBV4-3 to TRBJ1-6, with D unclear. V was cut by 1 base and J by 0 bases, with 13 bases left in between. This CDR3 contains 18 residues. Germline assignment: CDR1 LGHNA and CDR2 YSLEER. The CDR3 is CASSQVWRGSSYNSPLHF. The CDR3 coding sequence is TGCGCCAGCAGCCAAGTGTGGCGGGGAAGCTCCTATAATTCACCCCTCCACTTT.

The V call is TRBV29-1, the J call TRBJ2-7; no firm D call. The CDR3 runs 13 residues. Germline V gene lookup returns CDR1 SQVTM and CDR2 ANQGSEA. V lost 4 bases and J lost 3, with 13 bases in between. The DNA for the CDR3 is TGCAGCGTTGCACAGCCCCCCCTCTACGAGCAGTACTTC. This gives the protein CSVAQPPLYEQYF.

This clonotype was picked up a small number of times. This chain joins TRBV2 and TRBJ2-1; 8 bases line up with TRBD2. The J segment lost 5 bases and the V segment lost 7 bases, leaving 4 bases of the junction unmatched. Germline CDR1 and CDR2: SNHLY and FYNNEI. The CDR3 extends over 13 amino acids. The CDR3: CASNGGGDNEQFF. The CDR3 coding sequence is TGTGCCAGCAACGGGGGGGGAGACAATGAGCAGTTCTTC.

This clonotype was seen at least ten times. The V call is TRBV7-2, the J call TRBJ2-7; 11 bases align to TRBD2. Germline assignment: CDR1 SGHTA and CDR2 FQGNSA. The CDR3 sequence is 15 residues long. V gave up 5 bases and J gave up 6 bases; unmatched junction bases: 9. Here the CDR3 reads CASSAIGLAGSEQYF. The CDR3 DNA is TGTGCCAGCAGCGCTATCGGACTAGCGGGCTCCGAGCAGTACTTC.

The chain couples TRBV4-2 to TRBJ2-1, with D possibly TRBD2 on 5 matching bases. The germline V and J ends were trimmed by 4 bases and 6 bases, with 10 bases remaining between them. The CDR3 loop spans 13 amino acids. Per germline, CDR1 LGHNA and CDR2 YNFKEQ. CDR3 coding DNA: TGTGCCAGCAGCCGCCAACTAGGCAATGAGCAGTTCTTC. This codes for CASSRQLGNEQFF.

Ten or more counts support this clonotype. V usage is TRBV12-3 or TRBV12-4 and J usage is TRBJ2-2; D remains ambiguous. Trimming removed 3 bases from V and 1 base from J, with 6 bases in between. The CDR3 is made up of 14 amino acids. The CDR3 nucleotides are TGTGCCAGCAGTTTCCTGGGGAACACCGGGGAGCTGTTTTTT. It specifies CASSFLGNTGELFF.

The table lists this clonotype with a few counts. The chain combines TRBV28 with TRBJ1-4; a weak D match, TRBD1 (6 bases). The V end lost 6 bases, the J end lost 1 base, and 12 bases lay between the germline ends. Per germline, CDR1 MDHEN and CDR2 SYDVKM. The CDR3 consists of 15 residues. The CDR3 sequence is CASRPDSETNEKLFF. The CDR3 DNA reads TGTGCCAGCAGACCGGACAGCGAAACTAATGAAAAACTGTTTTTT.

This clonotype was recorded many times. The V gene is TRBV12-3 or TRBV12-4, the J gene TRBJ1-4; a weak D match, TRBD1 (5 bases). CDR3 length: 13 amino acids. Trimming cost V 6 bases and J 10 bases, with 15 bases left between them. This chain's CDR3 is CASRQGRIGKLFF. CDR3 nucleotides: TGTGCCAGCAGGCAGGGAAGAATTGGAAAACTGTTTTTT.

This chain links TRBV11-2 with TRBJ1-1, with D uncertain. The germline V and J ends were trimmed by 5 bases and 2 bases, with 21 bases remaining between them. This CDR3 is built from 17 residues. Germline V CDR1 and CDR2: SGHAT, FQNNGV. The CDR3 protein is CASSPRIRPPSNTEAFF. The DNA of the CDR3 is TGTGCCAGCAGCCCTCGTATTCGGCCCCCTTCAAACACTGAAGCTTTCTTT. The full variable domain, its missing parts supplied by reference TRBV11-2 and TRBJ1-1, is EAGVAQSPRYKIIEKRQSVAFWCNPISGHATLYWYQQILGQGPKLLIQFQNNGVVDDSQLPKDRFSAERLKGVDSTLKIQPAKLEDSAVYLCASSPRIRPPSNTEAFFGQGTRLTVV.

This clonotype was seen repeatedly, ten times or more. The V and J genes are TRBV7-9 and TRBJ1-1; 10 bases line up with TRBD1. Germline CDR1 SEHNR, CDR2 FQNEAQ (reference sequence). J lost 5 bases, V lost 5 bases, and 8 bases had no gene match. The CDR3 has 15 residues. The DNA of the CDR3 is TGTGCCAGCAGCCCAAGGGACAGGGGAATAACTGAAGCTTTCTTT. Protein sequence: CASSPRDRGITEAFF.

Ten or more counts support this clonotype. The rearrangement uses TRBV20-1 and TRBJ2-1, with TRBD1 matching 7 bases. This CDR3 is 17 amino acids long. CDR1 and CDR2 (germline): DFQATT, SNEGSKA (reference sequence). The J segment lost 0 bases and the V segment lost 3 bases, leaving 11 bases of the junction unmatched. This CDR3 reads CSARPGQSKVSYNEQFF. CDR3 nucleotides: TGCAGTGCTAGGCCGGGACAGTCGAAAGTCTCCTACAATGAGCAGTTCTTC.

V is TRBV5-1 and J is TRBJ2-4; D gene unclear. The germline CDR1 and CDR2 sequences are SGHRS and YFSETQ. CDR3 length: 14 amino acids. With 0 bases removed from V and 1 base from J, the gap between germline ends came to 5 bases. The CDR3 nucleotides read TGCGCCAGCAGCTTGGTTGATGCCAAAAACATTCAGTACTTC. This sequence encodes CASSLVDAKNIQYF.

The chain joins TRBV2 to TRBJ2-6, with D possibly TRBD2 on 6 matching bases. Germline assignment: CDR1 SNHLY and CDR2 FYNNEI. There are 19 residues in the CDR3. The V and J ends lost 3 bases and 2 bases respectively, with 20 bases between them. CDR3 nucleotides: TGTGCCAGCAGTGACGGTTTGGCGCGGGGTATTGCTGGGGCCAACGTCCTGACTTTC. Residues: CASSDGLARGIAGANVLTF.

The chain has TRBV6-2 or TRBV6-3 and TRBJ2-1; maybe TRBD1 (5 bases). The CDR3 length is 15 residues. Trimming left V 2 bases short and J 0 bases short, with 8 bases between. Germline CDR1 reads MNHEY; CDR2 reads SVGEGT. Here the CDR3 DNA reads TGTGCCAGCAGTTACCACGACAGCTCCTACAATGAGCAGTTCTTC. Its translation is CASSYHDSSYNEQFF.

At least ten counts were recorded for this clonotype. This chain connects TRBV12-3 or TRBV12-4 to TRBJ2-3; D not resolved. There are 12 residues in the CDR3. V lost 5 bases, J lost 5 bases, and 8 bases lay in between. The CDR3 DNA follows: TGTGCCAGCAGTCCTCACTTAGATACGCAGTATTTT. It encodes CASSPHLDTQYF.

This clonotype was counted only a few times. The V and J genes are TRBV20-1 and TRBJ1-3; D is uncertain. Trimming stripped 2 bases from V and 2 bases from J, with 19 bases between. The CDR3 is made up of 17 amino acids. Germline V gene lookup returns CDR1 DFQATT and CDR2 SNEGSKA (reference sequence). CDR3 in amino acids: CSARSRTHTRAGNTIYF. CDR3 coding DNA: TGCAGTGCTAGATCCCGCACACACACAAGGGCTGGAAACACCATATATTTT.

The chain links TRBV3-1 to TRBJ1-5, with unresolved D. Trimming took off 1 base at V and 7 bases at J, with 8 bases between the two ends. CDR1 is LGHDT, CDR2 YNNKEL, per germline (reference sequence). This CDR3 has 13 amino acids. The CDR3 reads CASSQGSGQPQHF. The CDR3 DNA sequence: TGTGCCAGCAGCCAAGGGAGTGGGCAGCCCCAGCATTTT.

The chain combines TRBV6-1 with TRBJ1-4; no reliable D call. CDR1 and CDR2 (germline): MNHNS, SASEGT. The length of the CDR3 is 18 residues. V shed 2 bases and J shed 8 bases, with 24 bases lying between them. Written as DNA, the CDR3 is TGTGCCAGCAGTGAAACGATTTGGAGCCAATCAACGGGGGAAAAACTGTTTTTT. This codes for CASSETIWSQSTGEKLFF.

The chain has TRBV7-9 and TRBJ2-7; 9 bases agree with TRBD2. Germline V gene sequence: CDR1 SEHNR, CDR2 FQNEAQ (reference sequence). V shed 7 bases, J shed 3 bases, and the junction held 10 bases outside the gene matches. This CDR3 has 15 residues. For the CDR3, the DNA is TGTGCCAGCACCCGGGGTAGCGGGAGTTTCTACGAGCAGTACTTC. Residues: CASTRGSGSFYEQYF. The full variable domain, with the rest looked up from reference TRBV7-9 and TRBJ2-7, is DTGVSQNPRHKITKRGQNVTFRCDPISEHNRLYWYRQTLGQGPEFLTYFQNEAQLEKSRLLSDRFSAERPKGSFSTLEIQRTEQGDSAMYLCASTRGSGSFYEQYFGPGTRLTVT.